Listed below are T cell receptor beta chains from one sample, sequenced in a study of T-cell reconstitution after alpha-beta-depleted transplantation in children. Using its own MiXCR run on the PCR reads, TCRdb lists one record per CDR3 protein. The table includes 350,000 to 400,000 distinct CDR3 sequences, more than 10% detected once. The sample consisted of PBMCs, taken from the stem cell graft. These receptors were taken from a human donor who donated a stem cell graft to a child with Fanconi anemia. Each CDR3 is given with its conserved first and last residue. Each record gives: J gene, D gene, clone size, V gene, CDR3 DNA, CDR3 protein. A D gene is named only where the DNA matches it firmly. For some rows the clone size is stated as once, few or many, or as a class when expanded; others skip it.

TRBJ2-3 | TRBD2 | . | TRBV7-9 | TGTGCCAGCAGCTTAGCTAGCGGGGGGTCGGCAGATACGCAGTATTTT | CASSLASGGSADTQYF
TRBJ2-2 | . | many | TRBV12-3/TRBV12-4 | TGTGCCAGCAGTTTAATCAGGGCTACCGGGGAGCTGTTTTTT | CASSLIRATGELFF
TRBJ2-5 | . | few | TRBV5-1 | TGCGCCAGCAGCTCCGGACGGCACCAAGAGACCCAGTACTTC | CASSSGRHQETQYF
TRBJ2-3 | TRBD2 | . | TRBV6-2/TRBV6-3 | TGTGCCAGCAGAAATAGCGGGGGGGCGGTAGATACGCAGTATTTT | CASRNSGGAVDTQYF
TRBJ2-7 | TRBD1 | . | TRBV30 | TGTGCCTGGGACACAGGGGCCGAGCAGTACTTC | CAWDTGAEQYF
TRBJ2-3 | . | few | TRBV29-1 | TGCAGCTCTGAAGGGGCAGATACGCAGTATTTT | CSSEGADTQYF
TRBJ1-1 | . | few | TRBV5-6 | TGTGCCAGCAGCTTGAACAGGTACACTGAAGCTTTCTTT | CASSLNRYTEAFF
TRBJ1-1 | TRBD1 | few | TRBV29-1 | TGCAGCGCTGACAGGGATAACACTGAAGCTTTCTTT | CSADRDNTEAFF
TRBJ1-3 | . | . | TRBV5-1 | TGCGCCAGCAGCGGGGCAGGGGCGCCGACTGGAAACACCATATATTTT | CASSGAGAPTGNTIYF
TRBJ1-5 | TRBD1 | . | TRBV15 | TGTGCCACCAGCAGAGTCCGGGACAGGTTCAATCAGCCCCAGCATTTT | CATSRVRDRFNQPQHF
TRBJ2-5 | . | . | TRBV3-1 | TGTGCCACCTCTGGGTCGCCCCAATGGGAGACCCAGTACTTC | CATSGSPQWETQYF
TRBJ1-1 | TRBD1 | . | TRBV4-2 | TGTGCCAGCGCCAAACAGGGGGAGAACACTGAAGCTTTCTTT | CASAKQGENTEAFF
TRBJ1-3 | . | few | TRBV5-6 | TGTGCCAGCAGCTTGGCCGGGGGGCAGCGCGCTGGAAACACCATATATTTT | CASSLAGGQRAGNTIYF
TRBJ1-1 | TRBD1 | . | TRBV12-3/TRBV12-4 | TGTGCCAGCAGTCCAACCGGGACAGGGAGGGCTTTCTTT | CASSPTGTGRAFF
TRBJ2-5 | . | many | TRBV5-1 | TGCGCCAGCAGTTTCGGACGTGGAGAGACCCAGTACTTC | CASSFGRGETQYF
TRBJ2-3 | . | . | TRBV30 | TGTGCCTGGAGTAACGGACGCGGGGATACGCAGTATTTT | CAWSNGRGDTQYF
TRBJ1-1 | . | many | TRBV7-2 | TGTGCCAGCAGCTCCCCCGACAGGAACACTGAAGCTTTCTTT | CASSSPDRNTEAFF
TRBJ2-1 | TRBD2 | many | TRBV12-3/TRBV12-4 | TGTGCCAGCAGTTATCGGACTAGCGGGGGGTTGTATGAGCAGTTCTTC | CASSYRTSGGLYEQFF
TRBJ1-5 | TRBD1 | . | TRBV12-3/TRBV12-4 | TGTGCCAGCAGTCCCCAGGGGGCGCAGGGTCAGCCCCAGCATTTT | CASSPQGAQGQPQHF
TRBJ1-1 | TRBD1 | . | TRBV3-1 | TGTGCCAGCAGCCCGTGGGACAGGGGTGAAGCTTTCTTT | CASSPWDRGEAFF
TRBJ2-7 | . | few | TRBV18 | TGTGCCAGCTCACCGAGGGCAGGCGCAGCCTACGAGCAGTACTTC | CASSPRAGAAYEQYF
TRBJ2-1 | TRBD2 | few | TRBV11-2 | TGTGCCAGCAGCTTAGTAGCGGGGGCGGAGGATGAGCAGTTCTTC | CASSLVAGAEDEQFF
TRBJ2-2 | . | many | TRBV5-1 | TGCGCCAGCAGTGCCGGGACTCCGAACACCGGGGAGCTGTTTTTT | CASSAGTPNTGELFF
TRBJ1-2 | . | few | TRBV3-1 | TGTGCCAGCAGCCTTCAAGCGTTAGGTGGCTACACCTTC | CASSLQALGGYTF
TRBJ2-5 | TRBD2 | few | TRBV3-1 | TGTGCCAGCAGCCAAGATCGAGTGGTAGCGGGGGGGCTCCAGTACTTC | CASSQDRVVAGGLQYF
TRBJ2-7 | . | . | TRBV11-2 | TGTGCCAGCAGAAGGGAATCCTACGAGCAGTACTTC | CASRRESYEQYF
TRBJ2-2 | . | . | TRBV12-3/TRBV12-4 | TGTGCCAGCAGTTTTGGGGGGGCAGTGTCCCCCGGGGAGCTGTTTTTT | CASSFGGAVSPGELFF
TRBJ2-1 | TRBD2 | . | TRBV4-1 | TGCGCCAGCAGCCACCCACCCGGGACTAGCGGGAACAATGAGCAGTTCTTC | CASSHPPGTSGNNEQFF
TRBJ2-3 | . | . | TRBV20-1 | TGCAGTGCTAGAGATATCTACACAGATACGCAGTATTTT | CSARDIYTDTQYF
TRBJ1-1 | . | few | TRBV14 | TGTGCCAGCAGCCAAGATCTCAGGGGTGTAGCTTTCTTT | CASSQDLRGVAFF
TRBJ2-3 | . | few | TRBV6-1 | TGTGCCAGCAGTGGTAGGCTCACAGATACGCAGTATTTT | CASSGRLTDTQYF
TRBJ2-7 | . | . | TRBV11-2 | TGTGCCAGCAGCTCCCAGTGGCTTCCTGGAGACGAGCAGTACTTC | CASSSQWLPGDEQYF
TRBJ1-4 | . | many | TRBV7-9 | TGTGCCAGCAGCTTCGGGGAGAAACTGTTTTTT | CASSFGEKLFF
TRBJ1-2 | . | many | TRBV6-1 | TGTGCCAGCAGTGAAACAGGGTATGGCTACACCTTC | CASSETGYGYTF
TRBJ2-2 | TRBD2 | . | TRBV25-1 | TGTGCCAGCAGCCTCAGCGGGGTGGGGAACACCGGGGAGCTGTTTTTT | CASSLSGVGNTGELFF
TRBJ2-6 | . | . | TRBV9 | TGTGCCAGCAGCGAGGACGGAATCTCTGGGGCCAACGTCCTGACTTTC | CASSEDGISGANVLTF
TRBJ1-6 | TRBD1 | few | TRBV20-1 | TGCAGTGCGAGGACAGGGGTTAATTCACCCCTCCACTTT | CSARTGVNSPLHF
TRBJ1-1 | . | . | TRBV7-9 | TGTGCCAGCAGCTTAGACCTTGGAGTCACTGAAGCTTTCTTT | CASSLDLGVTEAFF
TRBJ2-3 | . | few | TRBV12-3/TRBV12-4 | TGTGCCAGCAGTTTAGGGGCAATAGATACGCAGTATTTT | CASSLGAIDTQYF
TRBJ2-2 | . | few | TRBV24-1 | TGTGCCACCAGTCCATCGGACTATCGCGCCGGGGAGCTGTTTTTT | CATSPSDYRAGELFF
TRBJ1-1 | . | . | TRBV5-1 | TGCGCCAGCAGGACCGGGACACAGAACACTGAAGCTTTCTTT | CASRTGTQNTEAFF
TRBJ2-2 | TRBD1 | many | TRBV5-1 | TGCGCCAGCAGCTTAAATCCCGGGACAGGAGACACCGGGGAGCTGTTTTTT | CASSLNPGTGDTGELFF
TRBJ1-5 | . | few | TRBV6-5 | TGTGCCAGCAGTACTACGTGGGGGAATCAGCCCCAGCATTTT | CASSTTWGNQPQHF
TRBJ2-1 | . | many | TRBV5-1 | TGCGCCAGCAGCTTGGCCGGACAGCGGTTCAATGAGCAGTTCTTC | CASSLAGQRFNEQFF
TRBJ1-1 | . | . | TRBV7-2 | TGTGCCAGCAGCACTCAAGCCGGGACGGAAGCTTTCTTT | CASSTQAGTEAFF
TRBJ2-3 | TRBD2 | many | TRBV11-2 | TGTGCCAGCAGCGGGAGACTAGCGGGGTCGACAGATACGCAGTATTTT | CASSGRLAGSTDTQYF
TRBJ2-2 | TRBD1 | . | TRBV24-1 | TGTGCCACCCAGCAGGGACAGGGGGTATGGAAGCTGTTTTTT | CATQQGQGVWKLFF
TRBJ1-5 | . | . | TRBV5-5 | TGTGCCAGCAGCTTGGTACCGACAACCCCAGCTCAGCCCCAGCATTTT | CASSLVPTTPAQPQHF
TRBJ2-1 | TRBD2 | . | TRBV20-1 | TGCAGCGTCCCTAGCGGGGGGTATGAGCAGTTCTTC | CSVPSGGYEQFF
TRBJ2-1 | . | . | TRBV6-2/TRBV6-3 | TGTGCCAGCAGTTGGGACGGTGGTGAACTCTACAATGAGCAGTTCTTC | CASSWDGGELYNEQFF
TRBJ1-1 | . | few | TRBV30 | TGTGCCTGGAGTCGCGGCAAGGCGAACACTGAAGCTTTCTTT | CAWSRGKANTEAFF
TRBJ2-2 | . | many | TRBV29-1 | TGCAGCGTTGGGGTGGCGGGGTCCGGCAACGGGGAGCTGTTTTTT | CSVGVAGSGNGELFF
TRBJ2-4 | . | . | TRBV20-1 | TGCAGTGCTAGATTCTCACTTGCCAAAAACATTCAGTACTTC | CSARFSLAKNIQYF
TRBJ1-1 | . | few | TRBV2 | TGTGCCAGCAAATTGGAGGAGGGGACTGAAGCTTTCTTT | CASKLEEGTEAFF
TRBJ2-2 | . | . | TRBV7-2 | TGTGCCAGCAGCTTAGCGGCGACCACCGGGGAGCTGTTTTTT | CASSLAATTGELFF